This T cell receptor beta chain was retrieved from a study of identifying expanded T cells in peripheral blood. Repertoires were generated with immunoSEQ multiplex PCR, while TCRdb's copy carries only in-frame clones and drops some. Of about 85,000 clones detected, about 88% appear once; the ten largest clones hold roughly 19%. The CDR3 is 18 amino acids. Germline V lookup: CDR1 SNHLY, CDR2 FYNNEI. Of note for this clone: The junction and the germline gene differ at one end; a read error may be behind it.

This clonotype was sampled from a person aged 18 to 70 in good health. The specimen was blood. This chain connects TRBV2 to TRBJ1-1; perhaps TRBD1 as D (5 bases). The CDR3 loop reads CASSHRLGETALNHKLLF. The CDR3 DNA is TGTGCCAGCAGTCATCGTTTGGGGGAAACAGCCTTAAATCATAAGCTTCTCTTT.